What follows describes a single TCR beta chain. This clonotype has only one observation. Its antigen is not yet known. The conserved closing phenylalanine or tryptophan is absent in this CDR3, likely reflecting a read error. This sample is part of a study of tumor and adjacent non-tumor tissue in lung cancer listed by TCRdb under 2018. General notes on the study: Patients with adenocarcinoma (12), squamous cell carcinoma (2) and small cell lung cancer (1) were included in the cohort. The study compared bulk TCRbeta repertoires between lung tumor tissue and matched distant non-tumor lung tissue from over 13 lung cancer patients. Sequencing produced some 130,000,000 productive TCRbeta reads in total, an average of about 4.2 million reads per sample. Some 31 paired specimens, one tumor and one normal lung sample per patient, were profiled by TCRbeta CDR3 sequencing. Among the approximately 15 patients, ages ranged from roughly 31 to 80 years, roughly ten were men and 5 were women, and disease was TNM stage I to III. The investigation overall reported the following: Significantly higher TCR diversity (inverse Simpson) was observed in tumor tissue than in normal lung tissue (approximately 430 vs 150, P = 0.0075, Mann-Whitney U test). TCR diversity was significantly higher in younger patients, and greater tumor TCR diversity was associated with shorter overall survival and shorter disease-free survival. With only approximately 16 patients in the cohort, the authors noted that larger samples and more detailed clinical data are needed. The top 100 clones made up a significantly larger cumulative share of the repertoire in normal lung than in tumor tissue. Peripheral blood was not sequenced, so blood TCRbeta repertoires were not examined in the lung cancer patients of the study. Neither the sequencing platform nor unique molecular identifiers are named or mentioned anywhere in the methods.

Library method: multiplex PCR. Sequenced using an Illumina HiSeq 2500. TCRbeta libraries were constructed through three rounds of nested PCR with primers (Table S4) according to protocols adapted from ARM-PCR. Before sequencing, PCR products in the 200-500 bp range were cut out of the gel and cleaned up using the QIAquick gel extraction kit. Under the source paper's analysis protocol: Trimmomatic was used to clean the reads, FLASH was used to merge the reads into complete CDR3 sequences, and MiTCR was used to assign the reads to V(D)J germline segments. Clonal diversity was calculated as the inverse Simpson's index using VDJtools. In-frame sequences without a premature stop codon were defined as productive reads. The raw public reads went through TCRdb reprocessing: fastp at Q25, MiXCR clone calling, in-frame beta chains kept. Rows with a matching CDR3 protein are joined into one entry that keeps the most common DNA and genes. These V and J calls rely on TCRdb rather than the paper's analysis. For this sample there are about 110,000 distinct CDR3 sequences; approximately 87% appear just once. Jointly, the top ten make up around 21% of the sample.

Deletion took 7 bases off V and 4 bases off J, with a span of 11 bases between the germline ends. CDR1 and CDR2 (LGHNT, FRNRAP) derive from the germline V gene. The CDR3 is 13 residues long, counting both termini. The only DNA kept is the CDR3, 39 bases in frame from the first base. RNA was isolated from bulk unsorted tissue, and RNA quality was assessed with a NanoDrop ND-1000 and an Agilent 2100. All donors had newly diagnosed lung cancer, had not received prior chemotherapy, and were admitted for thoracic surgery in China between August and November 2014. The study excluded patients who had received radiotherapy or chemotherapy before or who had another cancer at the same time. Pieces of surgical tissue measuring 1-2 cm3 were kept in RNAlater solution and held at -80 degrees C until needed.

This clonotype originated in a man between 65 and 79 years old with non-small cell lung cancer. The sequenced sample was lung tumor tissue. Here the chain combines TRBV12-5 and TRBJ1-5, with TRBD1 tentatively as D gene (5 bases match). The CDR3 reads as follows: CASAPHRNQPQHL. At the DNA level, the sequence is TGTGCTAGTGCTCCGCACAGGAATCAGCCCCAGCATCTT.